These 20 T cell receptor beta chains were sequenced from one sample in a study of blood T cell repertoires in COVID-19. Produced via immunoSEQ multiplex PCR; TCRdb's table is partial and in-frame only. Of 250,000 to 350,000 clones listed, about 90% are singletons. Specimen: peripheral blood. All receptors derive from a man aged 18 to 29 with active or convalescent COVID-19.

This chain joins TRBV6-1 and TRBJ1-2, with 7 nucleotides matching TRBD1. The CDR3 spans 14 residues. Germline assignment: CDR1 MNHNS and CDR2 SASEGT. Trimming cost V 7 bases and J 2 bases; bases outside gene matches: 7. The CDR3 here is CASTIRGRNYGYTF. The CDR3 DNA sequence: TGTGCCAGCACTATTAGGGGGCGGAACTATGGCTACACCTTC.

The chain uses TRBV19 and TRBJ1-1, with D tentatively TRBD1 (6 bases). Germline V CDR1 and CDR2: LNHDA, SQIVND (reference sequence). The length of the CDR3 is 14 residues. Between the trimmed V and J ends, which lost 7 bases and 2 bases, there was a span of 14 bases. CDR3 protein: CASTITGINTEAFF. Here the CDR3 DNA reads TGTGCCAGTACCATCACAGGGATAAACACTGAAGCTTTCTTT.

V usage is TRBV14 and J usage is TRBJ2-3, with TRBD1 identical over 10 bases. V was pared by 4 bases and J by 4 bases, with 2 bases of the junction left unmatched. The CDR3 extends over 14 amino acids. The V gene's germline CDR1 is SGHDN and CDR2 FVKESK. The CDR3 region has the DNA TGTGCCAGCAGCCCCGGGACAGGGGCAGATACGCAGTATTTT. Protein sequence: CASSPGTGADTQYF.

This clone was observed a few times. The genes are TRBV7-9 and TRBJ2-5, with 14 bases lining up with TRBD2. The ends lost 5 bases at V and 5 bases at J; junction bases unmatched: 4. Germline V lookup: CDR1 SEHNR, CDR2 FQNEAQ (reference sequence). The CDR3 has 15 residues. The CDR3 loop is CASSLGLAGAETQYF. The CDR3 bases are TGTGCCAGCAGCCTGGGACTAGCGGGAGCGGAGACCCAGTACTTC.

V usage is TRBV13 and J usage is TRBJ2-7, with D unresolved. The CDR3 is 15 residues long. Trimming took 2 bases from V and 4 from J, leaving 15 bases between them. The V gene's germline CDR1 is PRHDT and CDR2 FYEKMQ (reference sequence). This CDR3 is CASSLKEATFYEQYF. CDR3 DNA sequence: TGTGCCAGCAGCTTAAAAGAGGCTACCTTTTACGAGCAGTACTTC. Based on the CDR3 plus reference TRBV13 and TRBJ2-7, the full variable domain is AAGVIQSPRHLIKEKRETATLKCYPIPRHDTVYWYQQGPGQDPQFLISFYEKMQSDKGSIPDRFSAQQFSDYHSELNMSSLELGDSALYFCASSLKEATFYEQYFGPGTRLTVT.

CDR3 in amino acids: CASSTSGRNADTQYF. In DNA form, the CDR3 reads TGTGCCAGCAGCACCAGCGGGAGAAACGCAGATACGCAGTATTTT. The rearrangement uses TRBV9 and TRBJ2-3, with 8 bases identical to TRBD2. After removal of 4 bases from V and 4 bases from J, the junction contained 8 bases not matched to a gene. CDR1 is SGDLS, CDR2 YYNGEE, per germline. The CDR3 is 15 amino acids.

CDR3 region: CASSATPRNTEAFF. Here the CDR3 DNA reads TGTGCCAGCAGTGCGACACCCAGGAACACTGAAGCTTTCTTT. The chain uses TRBV25-1 and TRBJ1-1; D is ambiguous. Germline loops: CDR1 MGHDK, CDR2 SYGVNS. The CDR3 consists of 14 residues. V was shortened by 4 bases and J by 1 base, with 10 bases between the two germline ends.

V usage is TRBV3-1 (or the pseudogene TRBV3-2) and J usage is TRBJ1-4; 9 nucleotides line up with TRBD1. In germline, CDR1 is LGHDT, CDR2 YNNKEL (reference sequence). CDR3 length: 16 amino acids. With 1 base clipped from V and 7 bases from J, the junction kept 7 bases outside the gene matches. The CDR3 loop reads CASSQGAGTGTEKLFF. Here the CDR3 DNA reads TGTGCCAGCAGCCAAGGGGCCGGGACAGGGACTGAAAAACTGTTTTTT.

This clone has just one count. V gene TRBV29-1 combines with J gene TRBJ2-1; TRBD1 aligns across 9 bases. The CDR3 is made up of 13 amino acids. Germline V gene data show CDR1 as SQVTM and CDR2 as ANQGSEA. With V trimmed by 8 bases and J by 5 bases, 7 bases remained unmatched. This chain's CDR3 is CSSRWDRDNEQFF. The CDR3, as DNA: TGCAGCTCACGATGGGACAGGGACAATGAGCAGTTCTTC.

CDR3 nucleotide sequence: TGTGCCAGTAGTATACTACCCGGGATGGCCTACGAGCAGTACTTC. Its translation: CASSILPGMAYEQYF. The rearrangement joins TRBV19 to TRBJ2-7; possibly TRBD2 for D (5 bases). Germline lookup yields CDR1 LNHDA and CDR2 SQIVND (reference sequence). V lost 2 bases, J lost 2 bases, and 13 bases lay in between. This CDR3 is 15 amino acids long.

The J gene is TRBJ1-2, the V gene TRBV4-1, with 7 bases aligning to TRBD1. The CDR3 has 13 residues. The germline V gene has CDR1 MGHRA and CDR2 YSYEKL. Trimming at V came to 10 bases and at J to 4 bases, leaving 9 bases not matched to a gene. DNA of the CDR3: TGCGCCACCGAAGACAGGGTGGGCTATGGCTACACCTTC. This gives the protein CATEDRVGYGYTF.

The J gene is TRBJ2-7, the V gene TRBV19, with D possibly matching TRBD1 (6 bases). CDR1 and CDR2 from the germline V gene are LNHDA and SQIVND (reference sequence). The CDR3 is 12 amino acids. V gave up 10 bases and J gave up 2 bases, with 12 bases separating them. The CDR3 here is CAIRGSTYEQYF. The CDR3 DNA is TGTGCCATTAGGGGGAGCACCTACGAGCAGTACTTC.

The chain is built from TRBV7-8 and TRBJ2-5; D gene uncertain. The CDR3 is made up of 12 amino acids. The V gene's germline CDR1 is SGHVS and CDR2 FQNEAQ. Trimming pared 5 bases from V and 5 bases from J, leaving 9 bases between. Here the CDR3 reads CASSHPAETQYF. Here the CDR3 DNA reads TGTGCCAGCAGCCACCCTGCGGAGACCCAGTACTTC.

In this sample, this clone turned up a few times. The CDR3 spells CASTPVGGFEKLFF. The DNA for the CDR3 is TGTGCCAGCACCCCCGTGGGGGGATTTGAAAAACTGTTTTTT. The rearrangement joins TRBV7-8 to TRBJ1-4, with D perhaps TRBD1 (5 bases). The CDR3 runs to 14 residues. Germline V gene data show CDR1 as SGHVS and CDR2 as FQNEAQ. Trimming took off 7 bases at V and 7 bases at J, with 16 bases between the two ends.

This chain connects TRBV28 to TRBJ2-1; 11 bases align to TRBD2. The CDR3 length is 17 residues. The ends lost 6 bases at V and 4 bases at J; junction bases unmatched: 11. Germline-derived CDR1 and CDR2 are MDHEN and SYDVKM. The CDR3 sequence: CASSTDVTSGIYNEQFF. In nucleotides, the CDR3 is TGTGCCAGCAGCACGGATGTGACTAGCGGGATTTACAATGAGCAGTTCTTC.

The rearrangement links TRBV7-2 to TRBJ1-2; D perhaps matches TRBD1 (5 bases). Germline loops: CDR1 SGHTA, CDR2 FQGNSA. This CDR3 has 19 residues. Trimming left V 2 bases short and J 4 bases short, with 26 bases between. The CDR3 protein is CASSLFTGEWTSHFYGYTF. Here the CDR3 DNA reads TGTGCCAGCAGCTTATTCACTGGCGAGTGGACAAGCCATTTCTATGGCTACACCTTC. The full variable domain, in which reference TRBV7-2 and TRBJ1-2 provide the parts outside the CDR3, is GAGVSQSPSNKVTEKGKDVELRCDPISGHTALYWYRQSLGQGLEFLIYFQGNSAPDKSGLPSDRFSAERTGGSVSTLTIQRTQQEDSAVYLCASSLFTGEWTSHFYGYTFGSGTRLTVV.

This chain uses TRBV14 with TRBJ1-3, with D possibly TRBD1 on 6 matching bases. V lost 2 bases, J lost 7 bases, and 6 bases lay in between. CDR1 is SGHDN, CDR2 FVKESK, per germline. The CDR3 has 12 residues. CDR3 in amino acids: CASSQQGNTIYF. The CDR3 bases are TGTGCCAGCAGCCAACAGGGGAACACCATATATTTT.

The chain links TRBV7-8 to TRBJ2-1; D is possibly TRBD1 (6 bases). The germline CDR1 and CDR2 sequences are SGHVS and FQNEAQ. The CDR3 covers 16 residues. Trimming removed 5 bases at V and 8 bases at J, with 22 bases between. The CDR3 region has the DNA TGTGCCAGCAGCCCGCGATGGATCAGGGGAGAGCATGAGCAGTTCTTC. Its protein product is CASSPRWIRGEHEQFF.

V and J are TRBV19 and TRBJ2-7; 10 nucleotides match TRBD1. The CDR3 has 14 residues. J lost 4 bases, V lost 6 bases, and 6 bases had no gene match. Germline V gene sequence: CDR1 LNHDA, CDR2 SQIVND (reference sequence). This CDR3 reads CASRKGTGEYEQYF. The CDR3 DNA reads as TGTGCCAGTAGGAAAGGGACAGGGGAATACGAGCAGTACTTC. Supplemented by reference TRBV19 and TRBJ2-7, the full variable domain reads DGGITQSPKYLFRKEGQNVTLSCEQNLNHDAMYWYRQDPGQGLRLIYYSQIVNDFQKGDIAEGYSVSREKKESFPLTVTSAQKNPTAFYLCASRKGTGEYEQYFGPGTRLTVT.

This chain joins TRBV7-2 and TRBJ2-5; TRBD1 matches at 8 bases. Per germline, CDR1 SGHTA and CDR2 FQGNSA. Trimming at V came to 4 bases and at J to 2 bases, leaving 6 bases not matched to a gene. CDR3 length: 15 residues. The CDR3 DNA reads TGTGCCAGCAGCTCCAGGACAGGGCTACAAGAGACCCAGTACTTC. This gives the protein CASSSRTGLQETQYF.